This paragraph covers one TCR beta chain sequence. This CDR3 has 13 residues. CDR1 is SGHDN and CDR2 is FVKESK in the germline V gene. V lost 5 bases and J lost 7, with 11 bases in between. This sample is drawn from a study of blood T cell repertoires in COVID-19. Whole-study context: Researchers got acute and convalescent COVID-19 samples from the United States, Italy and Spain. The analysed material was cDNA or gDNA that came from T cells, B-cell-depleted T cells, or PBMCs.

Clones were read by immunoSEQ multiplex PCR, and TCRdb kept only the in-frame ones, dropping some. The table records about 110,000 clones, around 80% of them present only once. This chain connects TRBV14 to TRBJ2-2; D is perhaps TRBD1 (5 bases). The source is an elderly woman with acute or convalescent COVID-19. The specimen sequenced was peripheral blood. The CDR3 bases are TGTGCCAGCAGCAGAGACAGAGTCGGGGAGCTGTTTTTT. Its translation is CASSRDRVGELFF.